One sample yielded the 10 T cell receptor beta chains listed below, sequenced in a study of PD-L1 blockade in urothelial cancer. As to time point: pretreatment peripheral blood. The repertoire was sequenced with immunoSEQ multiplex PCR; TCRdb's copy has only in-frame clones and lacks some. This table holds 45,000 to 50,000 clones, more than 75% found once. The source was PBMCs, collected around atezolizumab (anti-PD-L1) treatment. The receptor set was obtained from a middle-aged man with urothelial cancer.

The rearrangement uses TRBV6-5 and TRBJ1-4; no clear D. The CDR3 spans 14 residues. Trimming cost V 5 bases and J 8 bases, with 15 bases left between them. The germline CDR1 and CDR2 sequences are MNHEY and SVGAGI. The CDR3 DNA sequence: TGTGCCAGCAGTCTAACCGGGGTGAGGGAAAAACTGTTTTTT. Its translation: CASSLTGVREKLFF.

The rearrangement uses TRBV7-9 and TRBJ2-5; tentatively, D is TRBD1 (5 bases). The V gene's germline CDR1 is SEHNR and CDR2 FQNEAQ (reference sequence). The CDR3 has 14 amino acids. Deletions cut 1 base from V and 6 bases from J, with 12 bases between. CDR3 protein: CASSLVQGSQTQYF. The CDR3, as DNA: TGTGCCAGCAGCTTAGTTCAGGGATCGCAGACCCAGTACTTC.

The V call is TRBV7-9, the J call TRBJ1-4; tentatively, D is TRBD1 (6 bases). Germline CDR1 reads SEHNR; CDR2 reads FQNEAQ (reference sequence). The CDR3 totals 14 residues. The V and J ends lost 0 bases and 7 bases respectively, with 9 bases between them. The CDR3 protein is CASSLAGRGEKLFF. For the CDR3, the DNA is TGTGCCAGCAGCTTAGCTGGCAGGGGTGAAAAACTGTTTTTT.

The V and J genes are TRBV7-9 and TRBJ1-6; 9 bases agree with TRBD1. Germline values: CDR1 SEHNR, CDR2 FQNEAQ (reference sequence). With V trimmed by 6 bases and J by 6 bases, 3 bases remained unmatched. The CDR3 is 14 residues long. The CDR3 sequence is CASSSDRGNSPLHF. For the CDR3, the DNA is TGTGCCAGCAGTTCGGACAGGGGTAATTCACCCCTCCACTTT.

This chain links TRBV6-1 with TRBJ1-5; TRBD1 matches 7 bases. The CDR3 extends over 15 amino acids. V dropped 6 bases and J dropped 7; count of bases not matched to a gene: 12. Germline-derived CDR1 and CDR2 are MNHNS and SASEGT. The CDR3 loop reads CASRSLTGVKQPQHF. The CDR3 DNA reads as TGTGCCAGCAGATCGTTAACAGGGGTGAAGCAGCCCCAGCATTTT.

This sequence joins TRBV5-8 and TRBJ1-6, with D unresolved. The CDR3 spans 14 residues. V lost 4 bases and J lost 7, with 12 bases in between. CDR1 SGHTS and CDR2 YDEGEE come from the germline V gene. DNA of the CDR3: TGTGCCAGCAGCCACGGTAGTTTAAATTCACCCCTCCACTTT. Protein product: CASSHGSLNSPLHF.

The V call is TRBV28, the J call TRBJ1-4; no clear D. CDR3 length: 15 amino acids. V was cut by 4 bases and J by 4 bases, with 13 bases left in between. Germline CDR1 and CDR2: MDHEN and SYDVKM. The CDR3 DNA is TGTGCCAGCAGTTACGTCCGAGGAATTAATGAAAAACTGTTTTTT. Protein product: CASSYVRGINEKLFF.

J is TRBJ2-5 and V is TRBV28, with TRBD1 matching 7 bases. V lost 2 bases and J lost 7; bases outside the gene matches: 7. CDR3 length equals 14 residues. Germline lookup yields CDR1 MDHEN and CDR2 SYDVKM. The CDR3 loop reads CASSLTGAKGTQYF. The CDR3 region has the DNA TGTGCCAGCAGTTTAACAGGGGCAAAGGGGACCCAGTACTTC. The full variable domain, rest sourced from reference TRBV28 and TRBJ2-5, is DVKVTQSSRYLVKRTGEKVFLECVQDMDHENMFWYRQDPGLGLRLIYFSYDVKMKEKGDIPEGYSVSREKKERFSLILESASTNQTSMYLCASSLTGAKGTQYFGPGTRLLVL.

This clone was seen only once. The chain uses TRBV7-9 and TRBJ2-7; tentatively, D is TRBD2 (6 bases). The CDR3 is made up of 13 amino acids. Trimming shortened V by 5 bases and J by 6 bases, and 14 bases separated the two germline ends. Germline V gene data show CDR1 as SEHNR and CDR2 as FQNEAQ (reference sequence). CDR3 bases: TGTGCCAGCAGCGAGGCGGGGCATCGCGAGCAGTACGTC. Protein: CASSEAGHREQYV.

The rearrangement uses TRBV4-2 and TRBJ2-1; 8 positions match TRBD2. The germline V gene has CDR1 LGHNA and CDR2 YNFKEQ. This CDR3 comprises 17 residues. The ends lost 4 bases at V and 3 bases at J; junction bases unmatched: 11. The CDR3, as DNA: TGTGCCAGCAGCCGAAGCTCCAACGGGAGGGACTACAATGAGCAGTTCTTC. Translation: CASSRSSNGRDYNEQFF.